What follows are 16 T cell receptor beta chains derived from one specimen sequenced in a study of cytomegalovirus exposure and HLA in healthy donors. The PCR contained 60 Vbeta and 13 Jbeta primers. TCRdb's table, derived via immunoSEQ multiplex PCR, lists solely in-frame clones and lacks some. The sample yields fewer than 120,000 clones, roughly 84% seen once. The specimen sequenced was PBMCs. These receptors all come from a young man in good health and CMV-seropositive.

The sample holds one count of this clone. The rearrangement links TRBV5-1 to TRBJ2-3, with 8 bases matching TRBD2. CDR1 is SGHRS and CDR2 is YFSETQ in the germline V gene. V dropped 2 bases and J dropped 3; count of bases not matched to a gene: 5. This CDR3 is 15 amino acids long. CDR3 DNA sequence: TGCGCCAGCAGCTTCGCGGGGGGCGGGACAGATACGCAGTATTTT. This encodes CASSFAGGGTDTQYF.

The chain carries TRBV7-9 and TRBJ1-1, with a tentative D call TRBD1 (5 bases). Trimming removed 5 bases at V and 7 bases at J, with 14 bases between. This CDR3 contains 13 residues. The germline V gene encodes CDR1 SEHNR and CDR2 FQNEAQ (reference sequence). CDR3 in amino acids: CASSANLQDEAFF. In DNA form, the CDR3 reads TGTGCCAGCAGCGCCAATCTACAGGATGAAGCTTTCTTT. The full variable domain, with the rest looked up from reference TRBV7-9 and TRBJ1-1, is DTGVSQNPRHKITKRGQNVTFRCDPISEHNRLYWYRQTLGQGPEFLTYFQNEAQLEKSRLLSDRFSAERPKGSFSTLEIQRTEQGDSAMYLCASSANLQDEAFFGQGTRLTVV.

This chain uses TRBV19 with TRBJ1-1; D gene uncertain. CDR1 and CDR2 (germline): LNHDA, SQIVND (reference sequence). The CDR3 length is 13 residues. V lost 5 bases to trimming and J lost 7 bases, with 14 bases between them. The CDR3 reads CASSFVGGFEAFF. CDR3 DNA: TGTGCCAGTAGTTTTGTAGGAGGTTTTGAAGCTTTCTTT.

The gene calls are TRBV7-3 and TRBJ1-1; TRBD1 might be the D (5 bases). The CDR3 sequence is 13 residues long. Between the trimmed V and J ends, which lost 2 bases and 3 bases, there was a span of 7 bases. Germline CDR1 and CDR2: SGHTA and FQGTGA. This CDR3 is CASSLGGDTEAFF. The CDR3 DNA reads TGTGCCAGCAGCTTAGGAGGGGACACTGAAGCTTTCTTT.

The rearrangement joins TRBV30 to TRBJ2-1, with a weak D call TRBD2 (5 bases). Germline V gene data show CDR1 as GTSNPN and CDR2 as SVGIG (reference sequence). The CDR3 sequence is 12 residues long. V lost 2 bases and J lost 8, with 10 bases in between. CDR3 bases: TGTGCCTGGAGTATCGGGGTCTATGAGCAGTTCTTC. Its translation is CAWSIGVYEQFF.

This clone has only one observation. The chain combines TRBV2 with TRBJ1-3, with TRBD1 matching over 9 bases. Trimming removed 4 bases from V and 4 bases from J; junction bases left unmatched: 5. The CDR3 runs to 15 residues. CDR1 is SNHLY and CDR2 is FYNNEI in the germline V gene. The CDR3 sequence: CASSADRGDGNTIYF. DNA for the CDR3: TGTGCCAGCAGTGCGGACAGGGGAGACGGAAACACCATATATTTT.

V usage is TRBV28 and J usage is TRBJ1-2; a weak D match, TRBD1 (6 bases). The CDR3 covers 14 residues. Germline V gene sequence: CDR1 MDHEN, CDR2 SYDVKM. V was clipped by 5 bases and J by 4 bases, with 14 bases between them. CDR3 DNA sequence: TGTGCCAGCAGTCAGACCGGGACACGCTATGGCTACACCTTC. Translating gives CASSQTGTRYGYTF.

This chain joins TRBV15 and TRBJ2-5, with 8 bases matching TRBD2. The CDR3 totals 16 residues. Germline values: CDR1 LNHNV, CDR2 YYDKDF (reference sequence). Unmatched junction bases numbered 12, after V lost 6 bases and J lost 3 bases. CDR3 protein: CATRVAGRVGEETQYF. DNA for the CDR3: TGTGCCACCAGAGTAGCGGGGCGCGTTGGGGAAGAGACCCAGTACTTC.

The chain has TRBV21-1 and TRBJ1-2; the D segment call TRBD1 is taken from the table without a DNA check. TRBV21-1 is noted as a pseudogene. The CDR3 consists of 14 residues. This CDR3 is CASSHITGLDGYTF. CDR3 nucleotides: TGTGCCAGCAGCCATATTACAGGGCTCGATGGCTACACCTTC.

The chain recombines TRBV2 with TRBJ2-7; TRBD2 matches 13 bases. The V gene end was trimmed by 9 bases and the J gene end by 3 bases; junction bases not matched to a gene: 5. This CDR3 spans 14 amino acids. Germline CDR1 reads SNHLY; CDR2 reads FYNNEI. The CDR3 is CARGTSGVLYEQYF. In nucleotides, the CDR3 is TGTGCCAGAGGGACTAGCGGGGTCCTCTACGAGCAGTACTTC.

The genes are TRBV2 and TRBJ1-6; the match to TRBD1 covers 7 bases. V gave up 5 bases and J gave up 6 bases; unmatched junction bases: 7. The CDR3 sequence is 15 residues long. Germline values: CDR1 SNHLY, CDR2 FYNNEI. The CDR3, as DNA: TGTGCCAGCAGTACCCGGGACAGCCGTAATTCACCCCTCCACTTT. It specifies CASSTRDSRNSPLHF.

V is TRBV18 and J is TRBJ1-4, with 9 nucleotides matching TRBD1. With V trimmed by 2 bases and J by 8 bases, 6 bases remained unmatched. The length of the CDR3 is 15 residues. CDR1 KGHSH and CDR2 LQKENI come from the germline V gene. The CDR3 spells CASSPATGGAEKLFF. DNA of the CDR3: TGTGCCAGCTCACCAGCAACAGGGGGCGCGGAAAAACTGTTTTTT.

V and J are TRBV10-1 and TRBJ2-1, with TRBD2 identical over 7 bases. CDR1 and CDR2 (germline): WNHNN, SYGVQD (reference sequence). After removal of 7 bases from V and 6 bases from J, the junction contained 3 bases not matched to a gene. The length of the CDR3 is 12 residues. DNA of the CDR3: TGCGCCAGCAACGGCGGGGGCAATGAGCAGTTCTTC. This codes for CASNGGGNEQFF.

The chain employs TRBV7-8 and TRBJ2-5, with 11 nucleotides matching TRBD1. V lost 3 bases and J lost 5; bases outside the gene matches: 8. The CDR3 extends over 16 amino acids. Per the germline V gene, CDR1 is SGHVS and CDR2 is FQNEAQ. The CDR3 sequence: CASSFPRTGGRETQYF. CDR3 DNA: TGTGCCAGCAGCTTCCCCAGGACAGGGGGCCGGGAGACCCAGTACTTC.

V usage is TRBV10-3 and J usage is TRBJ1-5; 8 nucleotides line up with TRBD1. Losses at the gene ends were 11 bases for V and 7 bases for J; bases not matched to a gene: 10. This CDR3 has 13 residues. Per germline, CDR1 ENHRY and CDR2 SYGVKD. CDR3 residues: CAARQGIKQPQHF. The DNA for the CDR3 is TGTGCCGCACGACAGGGGATAAAACAGCCCCAGCATTTT.

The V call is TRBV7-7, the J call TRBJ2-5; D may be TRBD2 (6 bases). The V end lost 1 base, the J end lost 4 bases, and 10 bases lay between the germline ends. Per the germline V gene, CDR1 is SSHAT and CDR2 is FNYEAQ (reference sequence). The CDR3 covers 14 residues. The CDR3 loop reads CASSLDGGSETQYF. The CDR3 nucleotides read TGTGCCAGCAGCTTAGACGGGGGTTCAGAGACCCAGTACTTC. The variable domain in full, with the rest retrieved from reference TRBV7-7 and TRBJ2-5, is GAGVSQSPRYKVTKRGQDVTLRCDPISSHATLYWYQQALGQGPEFLTYFNYEAQPDKSGLPSDRFSAERPEGSISTLTIQRTEQRDSAMYRCASSLDGGSETQYFGPGTRLLVL.